These 30 T cell receptor beta chains share one sample of origin, sequenced in a study of metastatic and nonmetastatic thyroid tumors. Prior to thyroid surgery, none of the patients had received any treatment. TCRdb re-called the PCR reads through MiXCR. The sample shows over 30,000 clones, around 28% of them seen only once. The specimen was blood. Receptors originate from a female donor with papillary thyroid cancer or a benign thyroid nodule (not recorded which). Some clones in this sample may be carry-over from other donors' samples.

Many counts were recorded for this clone. The CDR3 region is CSARGRPTGNTIYF. CDR3 nucleotide sequence: TGCAGTGCTAGAGGTCGCCCGACTGGAAACACCATATATTTT. The rearrangement links TRBV20-1 to TRBJ1-3; D is ambiguous. The CDR3 totals 14 residues. In germline, CDR1 is DFQATT, CDR2 SNEGSKA (reference sequence). Trimming pared 1 base from V and 2 bases from J, leaving 9 bases between.

This chain uses TRBV5-1 with TRBJ1-1; 9 positions match TRBD1. The V gene end was trimmed by 4 bases and the J gene end by 4 bases; junction bases not matched to a gene: 8. This CDR3 comprises 15 residues. Germline V gene lookup returns CDR1 SGHRS and CDR2 YFSETQ. CDR3 nucleotides: TGCGCCAGCAGCCGATCGACAGGGGGAAGCACTGAAGCTTTCTTT. Translating gives CASSRSTGGSTEAFF.

This clone is labeled medium-sized (0.01 to 0.1%). V and J are TRBV6-4 and TRBJ2-3; perhaps TRBD2 as D (5 bases). Trimming cost V 0 bases and J 4 bases, with 8 bases left between them. Per the germline V gene, CDR1 is MRHNA and CDR2 is SNTAGT. The CDR3 spans 14 residues. CDR3 sequence: CASSDSEEADTQYF. In DNA form, the CDR3 reads TGTGCCAGCAGTGACTCTGAGGAGGCAGATACGCAGTATTTT.

CDR3 DNA: TGTGCCAGCAGTGAAACAGGGGGAAGCAATCAGCCCCAGCATTTT. Translated: CASSETGGSNQPQHF. V is TRBV6-1 and J is TRBJ1-5; 8 bases are shared with TRBD1. The germline V gene has CDR1 MNHNS and CDR2 SASEGT. CDR3 length: 15 residues. J lost 1 base, V lost 2 bases, and 1 base had no gene match.

The rearrangement joins TRBV20-1 to TRBJ1-2; 9 positions match TRBD1. This CDR3 has 16 amino acids. The V and J ends lost 0 bases and 5 bases, in that order; junction bases with no gene match: 10. Germline V gene data show CDR1 as DFQATT and CDR2 as SNEGSKA (reference sequence). This chain's CDR3 is CSARDFGGTGSYGYTF. In DNA form, the CDR3 reads TGCAGTGCTAGAGATTTCGGCGGGACAGGGTCTTATGGCTACACCTTC.

This clone appeared many times. V is TRBV19 and J is TRBJ1-5, with D possibly being TRBD1 (5 bases). V shed 6 bases and J shed 4 bases, with 10 bases lying between them. CDR1 and CDR2 (germline): LNHDA, SQIVND (reference sequence). There are 13 residues in the CDR3. CDR3 coding DNA: TGTGCCAGTAGCGACAGTGTAAATCAGCCCCAGCATTTT. This gives the protein CASSDSVNQPQHF. Complete variable domain (other parts from reference TRBV19 and TRBJ1-5): DGGITQSPKYLFRKEGQNVTLSCEQNLNHDAMYWYRQDPGQGLRLIYYSQIVNDFQKGDIAEGYSVSREKKESFPLTVTSAQKNPTAFYLCASSDSVNQPQHFGDGTRLSIL.

This clone showed up just once. V gene TRBV5-1 combines with J gene TRBJ2-1, with 12 bases lining up with TRBD2. After removal of 3 bases from V and 10 bases from J, the junction contained 5 bases not matched to a gene. CDR3 length: 14 amino acids. Germline values: CDR1 SGHRS, CDR2 YFSETQ. CDR3 in amino acids: CASSSGLAGWEQFF. CDR3 coding DNA: TGCGCCAGCAGCTCCGGACTAGCGGGATGGGAGCAGTTCTTC.

In this sample, this clone turned up many times. The missing conserved phenylalanine or tryptophan at the end of this CDR3 makes a read error likely. The chain is built from TRBV7-3 and TRBJ2-1; 11 positions agree with TRBD2. V shed 4 bases, J shed 4 bases, and the junction held 3 bases outside the gene matches. This CDR3 contains 15 residues. CDR1 and CDR2 from the germline V gene are SGHTA and FQGTGA. The CDR3 sequence is CASSSIAGGYNEQFS. CDR3 sequence (DNA): TGTGCCAGCAGCTCCATAGCGGGAGGGTACAATGAGCAGTTCTCC.

This chain connects TRBV5-1 to TRBJ2-1, with D possibly TRBD2 on 6 matching bases. The V gene lost 1 base and the J gene lost 4 bases, with 27 bases spanning the gap. This CDR3 region has 20 residues. In germline, CDR1 is SGHRS, CDR2 YFSETQ. In DNA, the CDR3 is TGCGCCAGCAGCTTGTTAGGGTCTGTGGGAGGCGTCTTCCCTTACAATGAGCAGTTCTTC. This translates into CASSLLGSVGGVFPYNEQFF.

This clone ranks as medium-sized (0.01 to 0.1%). The V and J genes are TRBV6-5 and TRBJ1-1, with D hard to call. V was clipped by 0 bases and J by 8 bases, with 7 bases between them. Looked up from germline, CDR1 is MNHEY and CDR2 is SVGAGI. This CDR3 is built from 12 residues. The DNA for the CDR3 is TGTGCCAGCAGTTACTCTTCCGCGGAAGCTTTCTTT. It yields the protein CASSYSSAEAFF.

This clone was seen a handful of times. The chain combines TRBV19 with TRBJ2-3; 10 bases fit TRBD1. V shed 5 bases, J shed 7 bases, and the junction held 6 bases outside the gene matches. Germline CDR1 LNHDA, CDR2 SQIVND (reference sequence). The CDR3 is made up of 14 amino acids. The CDR3 here is CASSSGQGVNTQYF. The CDR3 nucleotides are TGTGCCAGTAGTTCAGGACAGGGGGTAAATACGCAGTATTTT.

This clone has just a few counts. This may be a read error, as it is one base from a much larger clone. This sequence joins TRBV4-2 and TRBJ2-3, with unresolved D. Looked up from germline, CDR1 is LGHNA and CDR2 is YNFKEQ. This CDR3 has 16 residues. Trimming pared 4 bases from V and 2 bases from J, leaving 16 bases between. CDR3 amino acids: CASSPGVRRLTDTQYF. CDR3 nucleotides: TGTGCCAGCAGCCCCGGAGTGCGGCGACTCACAGATACGCAGTATTTT.

The V and J genes are TRBV27 and TRBJ2-7, with D possibly matching TRBD2 (5 bases). Trimming stripped 3 bases from V and 1 base from J, with 10 bases between. The V gene's germline CDR1 is MNHEY and CDR2 SMNVEV (reference sequence). The CDR3 runs 14 residues. The CDR3 protein is CASSFTKRSYEQYF. The DNA of the CDR3 is TGTGCCAGCAGTTTTACCAAGCGGTCCTACGAGCAGTACTTC.

This clone was counted many times. The chain couples TRBV11-2 to TRBJ1-5; no reliable D call. Trimming stripped 5 bases from V and 0 bases from J, with 8 bases between. The germline CDR1 and CDR2 sequences are SGHAT and FQNNGV. The CDR3 has 14 amino acids. The CDR3 sequence: CASSDTRSNQPQHF. DNA of the CDR3: TGTGCCAGCAGCGACACCCGTAGCAATCAGCCCCAGCATTTT.

This clone was picked up a small number of times. The chain couples TRBV20-1 to TRBJ1-2, with D unresolved. This CDR3 has 13 amino acids. The V end lost 0 bases, the J end lost 8 bases, and 13 bases lay between the germline ends. Germline loops: CDR1 DFQATT, CDR2 SNEGSKA (reference sequence). CDR3 amino acids: CSARDSAETGYTF. The CDR3 coding sequence is TGCAGTGCTAGAGATTCGGCAGAAACCGGCTACACCTTC.

This clone was counted ten times or more. The chain links TRBV5-1 to TRBJ2-3; no firm D call. Germline V gene data show CDR1 as SGHRS and CDR2 as YFSETQ. V was shortened by 0 bases and J by 4 bases, with 6 bases between the two germline ends. The CDR3 consists of 13 residues. The CDR3 reads CASSLEAPDTQYF. CDR3 bases: TGCGCCAGCAGCTTGGAAGCGCCAGATACGCAGTATTTT. Supplemented by reference TRBV5-1 and TRBJ2-3, the full variable domain reads KAGVTQTPRYLIKTRGQQVTLSCSPISGHRSVSWYQQTPGQGLQFLFEYFSETQRNKGNFPGRFSGRQFSNSRSEMNVSTLELGDSALYLCASSLEAPDTQYFGPGTRLTVL.

V and J are TRBV20-1 and TRBJ2-2; D ambiguous. The CDR3 has 13 residues. Germline CDR1 and CDR2: DFQATT and SNEGSKA (reference sequence). V gave up 5 bases and J gave up 2 bases, with 9 bases separating them. CDR3 protein: CSASRINTGELFF. CDR3 DNA sequence: TGCAGTGCTTCCAGGATTAACACCGGGGAGCTGTTTTTT.

The rearrangement uses TRBV7-6 and TRBJ2-5; D remains unclear. The length of the CDR3 is 13 residues. Deletions cut 0 bases from V and 6 bases from J, with 8 bases between. Germline V gene lookup returns CDR1 SGHVS and CDR2 FNYEAQ. DNA of the CDR3: TGTGCCAGCAGCTTAGCAGGGTATCAGACCCAGTACTTC. It codes for CASSLAGYQTQYF.

This clone was detected ten times or more. In DNA, the CDR3 is TGCAGTGCTCGTGACATTACCGGCTACACCTTC. Its protein is CSARDITGYTF. The chain combines TRBV20-1 with TRBJ1-2; D call uncertain. V lost 5 bases to trimming and J lost 8 bases, with 12 bases between them. The CDR3 covers 11 residues. Per germline, CDR1 DFQATT and CDR2 SNEGSKA (reference sequence).

This clone ranks as medium-sized (0.01 to 0.1%). This sequence joins TRBV6-2 or TRBV6-3 and TRBJ2-3; 9 bases fit TRBD2. Losses at the gene ends were 6 bases for V and 3 bases for J; bases not matched to a gene: 7. Germline assignment: CDR1 MNHEY and CDR2 SVGEGT. There are 15 residues in the CDR3. The CDR3 spells CASSAGGQVTDTQYF. The CDR3 DNA is TGTGCCAGCAGCGCGGGAGGGCAGGTGACAGATACGCAGTATTTT.

This clone was seen repeatedly, ten times or more. The chain couples TRBV19 to TRBJ2-1, with D tentatively TRBD1 (5 bases). This CDR3 is built from 12 residues. Deletions cut 6 bases from V and 3 bases from J, with 6 bases between. The V gene's germline CDR1 is LNHDA and CDR2 SQIVND (reference sequence). The DNA of the CDR3 is TGTGCCAGTAGCAGGGTCTACAATGAGCAGTTCTTC. Translated: CASSRVYNEQFF.

This clone was detected many times. At one end, the junction sequence differs from germline, possibly due to a read error. V gene TRBV5-4 combines with J gene TRBJ2-7; 8 nucleotides match TRBD1. The V gene's germline CDR1 is SGHNT and CDR2 YYREEE (reference sequence). CDR3 size: 13 residues. The CDR3 spells CASSLETGDEQYF. The CDR3 DNA follows: TGCGCCAGCAGCTTGGAGACAGGGGACGAGCAGTACTTC.

At least ten counts were recorded for this clone. The gene calls are TRBV11-1 and TRBJ1-2; TRBD1 matches 7 bases. After removal of 3 bases from V and 7 bases from J, the junction contained 17 bases not matched to a gene. This CDR3 spans 17 amino acids. Germline V gene lookup returns CDR1 SGHAT and CDR2 FQDESV (reference sequence). As DNA, the CDR3 is TGTGCCAGCAGCTTGTCTTGGGCGACAGGGAGTGTCTCTGGCTACACCTTC. Protein product: CASSLSWATGSVSGYTF.

This clone showed up just once. The rearrangement uses TRBV7-2 and TRBJ2-1; TRBD2 matches 7 bases. CDR1 and CDR2 from the germline V gene are SGHTA and FQGNSA. CDR3 size: 16 residues. J gave up 3 bases and V 5 bases, and 10 bases lay outside the gene matches. CDR3 DNA: TGTGCCAGCAGCCCAGGGCTAGCGGAAATCTACAATGAGCAGTTCTTC. Protein product: CASSPGLAEIYNEQFF.

This sequence joins TRBV11-1 and TRBJ2-1; 10 bases agree with TRBD2. CDR1 and CDR2 (germline): SGHAT, FQDESV (reference sequence). The CDR3 sequence is 15 residues long. V shed 5 bases, J shed 7 bases, and the junction held 8 bases outside the gene matches. The CDR3 spells CASSRSGRHGNEQFF. The CDR3, as DNA: TGTGCCAGCAGCCGTAGCGGGAGGCATGGAAATGAGCAGTTCTTC.

The rearrangement links TRBV7-3 to TRBJ2-2, with D unresolved. V lost 6 bases to trimming and J lost 0 bases, with 14 bases between them. The CDR3 is 16 amino acids. Looked up from germline, CDR1 is SGHTA and CDR2 is FQGTGA. Here the CDR3 reads CASSPMVGTNTGELFF. DNA for the CDR3: TGTGCCAGCAGTCCCATGGTTGGCACGAACACCGGGGAGCTGTTTTTT.

A word on this clone: The junction departs from germline at one end; a sequencing error may be responsible. V and J are TRBV6-1 and TRBJ2-7; 8 bases align to TRBD1. CDR1 MNHNS and CDR2 SASEGT come from the germline V gene. The CDR3 contains 15 residues. CDR3 DNA: TGTACCAGCAGTGGGTCTGGACAGGGTTCCTACGAGCAGTACTTC. Translating it yields CTSSGSGQGSYEQYF.

This clone occurred many times. This chain joins TRBV24-1 and TRBJ2-2, with D perhaps TRBD1 (6 bases). CDR1 is KGHDR, CDR2 SFDVKD, per germline. The CDR3 is 16 amino acids. V lost 5 bases and J 3 bases, leaving 15 bases between the germline ends. CDR3 sequence reads: CATSALGNRDTGELFF. The CDR3, as DNA: TGTGCCACCAGTGCACTAGGCAACAGGGACACCGGGGAGCTGTTTTTT.

In its sample, this clone was seen many times. The CDR3 region is CAWRLASGSSTYNEQFF. CDR3 DNA: TGTGCCTGGAGGTTGGCTAGCGGGTCATCTACCTACAATGAGCAGTTCTTC. The chain uses TRBV30 and TRBJ2-1; TRBD2 matches at 8 bases. J lost 2 bases, V lost 3 bases, and 12 bases had no gene match. The germline V gene encodes CDR1 GTSNPN and CDR2 SVGIG (reference sequence). The length of the CDR3 is 17 residues. Full variable domain (outside the CDR3, taken from reference TRBV30 and TRBJ2-1): SQTIHQWPATLVQPVGSPLSLECTVEGTSNPNLYWYRQAAGRGLQLLFYSVGIGQISSEVPQNLSASRPQDRQFILSSKKLLLSDSGFYLCAWRLASGSSTYNEQFFGPGTRLTVL.

By its share, this clone is medium-sized. The J gene is TRBJ2-7, the V gene TRBV7-2, with 14 bases identical to TRBD2. The CDR3 loop spans 15 amino acids. CDR1 is SGHTA, CDR2 FQGNSA, per germline. Trimming at V came to 3 bases and at J to 7 bases, leaving 5 bases not matched to a gene. CDR3 bases: TGTGCCAGCAGCTTGACTAGCGGGGGGGCCCGTGAGCAGTACTTC. Its translation: CASSLTSGGAREQYF.